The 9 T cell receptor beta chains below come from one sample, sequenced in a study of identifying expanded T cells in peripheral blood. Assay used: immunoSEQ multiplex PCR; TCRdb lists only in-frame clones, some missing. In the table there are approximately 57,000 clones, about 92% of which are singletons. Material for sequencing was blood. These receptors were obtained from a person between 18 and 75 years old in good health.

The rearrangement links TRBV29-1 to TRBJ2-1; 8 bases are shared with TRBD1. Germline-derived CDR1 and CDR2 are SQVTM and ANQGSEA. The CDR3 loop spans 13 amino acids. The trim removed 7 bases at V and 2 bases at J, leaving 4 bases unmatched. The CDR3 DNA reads TGCAGCGCTAGACAGGGGACCTACAATGAGCAGTTCTTC. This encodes CSARQGTYNEQFF.

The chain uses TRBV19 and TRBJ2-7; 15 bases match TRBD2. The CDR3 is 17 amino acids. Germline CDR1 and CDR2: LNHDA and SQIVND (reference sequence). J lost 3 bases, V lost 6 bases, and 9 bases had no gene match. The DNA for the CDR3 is TGTGCCAGTAGCTCAATGGGGACTAGCGGGGGGCTCTACGAGCAGTACTTC. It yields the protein CASSSMGTSGGLYEQYF.

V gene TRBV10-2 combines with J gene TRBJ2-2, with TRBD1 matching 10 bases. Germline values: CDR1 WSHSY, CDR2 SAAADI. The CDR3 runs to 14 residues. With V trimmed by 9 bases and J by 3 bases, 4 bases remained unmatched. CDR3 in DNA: TGCGCCAGTGGGGACAGGGGCGACACCGGGGAGCTGTTTTTT. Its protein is CASGDRGDTGELFF.

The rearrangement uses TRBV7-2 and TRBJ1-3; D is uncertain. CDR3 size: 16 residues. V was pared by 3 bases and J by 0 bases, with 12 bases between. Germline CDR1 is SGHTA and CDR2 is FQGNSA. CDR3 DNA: TGTGCCAGCAGCTTCCCGACACGGGGCTCTGGAAACACCATATATTTT. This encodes CASSFPTRGSGNTIYF.

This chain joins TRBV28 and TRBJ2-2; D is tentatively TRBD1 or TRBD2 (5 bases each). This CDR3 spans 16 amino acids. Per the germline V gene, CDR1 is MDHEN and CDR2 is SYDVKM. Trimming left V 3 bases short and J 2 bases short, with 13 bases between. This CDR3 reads CASSLPGALNTGELFF. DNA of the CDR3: TGTGCCAGCAGTTTGCCCGGGGCCCTAAACACCGGGGAGCTGTTTTTT.

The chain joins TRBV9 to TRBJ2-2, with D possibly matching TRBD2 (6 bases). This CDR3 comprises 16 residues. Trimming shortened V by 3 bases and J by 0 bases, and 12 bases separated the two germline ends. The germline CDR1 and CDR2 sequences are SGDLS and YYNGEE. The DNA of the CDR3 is TGTGCCAGCAGCGCAACTCCGGGAGCGAACACCGGGGAGCTGTTTTTT. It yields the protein CASSATPGANTGELFF.

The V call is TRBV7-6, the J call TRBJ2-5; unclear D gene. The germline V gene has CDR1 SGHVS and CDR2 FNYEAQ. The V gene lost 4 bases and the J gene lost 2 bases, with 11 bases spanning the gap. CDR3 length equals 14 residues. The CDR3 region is CASSYGPVQETQYF. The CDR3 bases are TGTGCCAGCAGCTACGGACCTGTACAAGAGACCCAGTACTTC.

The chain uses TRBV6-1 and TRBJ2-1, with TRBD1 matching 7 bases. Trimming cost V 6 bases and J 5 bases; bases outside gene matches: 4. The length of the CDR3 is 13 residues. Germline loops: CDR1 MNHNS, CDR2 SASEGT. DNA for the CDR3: TGTGCCAGCAGCATGGACAGGAACAATGAGCAGTTCTTC. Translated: CASSMDRNNEQFF.

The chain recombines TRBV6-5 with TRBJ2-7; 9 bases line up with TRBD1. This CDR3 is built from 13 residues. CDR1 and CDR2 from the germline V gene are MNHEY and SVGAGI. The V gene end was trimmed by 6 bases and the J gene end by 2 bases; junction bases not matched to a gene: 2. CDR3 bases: TGTGCCAGCAGGGGGACAGGGACCTACGAGCAGTACTTC. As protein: CASRGTGTYEQYF.